This T cell receptor (beta chain) was found in a study of T-cell reconstitution after alpha-beta-depleted transplantation in children. Study conclusions and caveats: There were reportedly several hundred expanded graft clones from which alpha-beta T cells came about two months after transplant. A year post-transplant, T-cell counts and diversity derived mostly from newly produced T cells. The high TCRbeta diversity at day 60 in some patients came from surviving recipient T cells and thymic progenitors.

Comments on this clonotype: Antigen unknown.

Trimming removed 2 bases at V and 6 bases at J, with 7 bases between. From germline, CDR1 is SEHNR and CDR2 FQNEAQ (reference sequence). The CDR3 sequence is 12 residues long. A TCRbeta library incorporating unique molecular identifiers was prepared. MiXCR, applied by TCRdb to the PCR reads, yields one record per CDR3 protein. This sample yields approximately 800,000 distinct CDR3 sequences, of which 15% to 20% are seen a single time; approximately 5% belongs to the top ten. The sequenced sample was PBMCs, mostly from graft donor cells, obtained 360 days after TCRalphabeta/CD19-depleted stem cell transplant. The receptor comes from a male patient under 18 who had a stem cell transplant for acute lymphoblastic leukemia, so the T cells may come from the graft donor. The genes are TRBV7-9 and TRBJ1-1; no clear D. CDR3 coding DNA: TGTGCCAGCAGCTTATGGGTGGCTGAAGCTTTCTTT. Translation gives CASSLWVAEAFF.